These T cell receptor beta chains were read from a single sample in a study of blood T cell repertoires in COVID-19. Sequencing was performed with immunoSEQ multiplex PCR; in TCRdb, only in-frame clones are kept and a portion is missing. This sample has some 97,000 clones, with 75% to 95% found just once. The material sequenced was peripheral blood. These receptors came from a man between 60 and 75 years old with acute or convalescent COVID-19. Each CDR3 is given with its conserved first and last residue. Each record gives: D gene, J gene, V gene, clone size, CDR3 DNA, CDR3 protein. A D gene is named only where the DNA matches it firmly. Clone size is stated in some rows and not others, as once, few, many or a class when expanded.

.,TRBJ1-2,TRBV6-5,.,TGTGCCAGCAGTACCGAGAGAACCTATGGCTACACCTTC,CASSTERTYGYTF
TRBD1,TRBJ1-5,TRBV6-6,.,TGTGCCGTCCAGGGGGGCAATCAGCCCCAGCATTTT,CAVQGGNQPQHF
.,TRBJ1-2,TRBV7-2,.,TGTGCCAGCAGCTTAGGTGGGCCAAGGGGCTACACCTTC,CASSLGGPRGYTF
TRBD1,TRBJ1-4,TRBV11-3,once,TGTGCCAGCAGCTTGGAAGTGCAGGGACAGGGGACAACTAATGAAAAACTGTTTTTT,CASSLEVQGQGTTNEKLFF
TRBD1,TRBJ1-1,TRBV7-6,.,TGTGCCAGCAGAAGTGGGACAGGGGGGAACACTGAAGCTTTCTTT,CASRSGTGGNTEAFF
TRBD1,TRBJ1-5,TRBV7-8,.,TGTGCCAGCAGCCCGCTCCGGACAGGGCTTTCATTCAATCAGCCCCAGCATTTT,CASSPLRTGLSFNQPQHF
.,TRBJ2-1,TRBV7-2,.,TGTGCCAGCAGCTTAGCAGGGTATAGCGGCAATGAGCAGTTCTTC,CASSLAGYSGNEQFF
TRBD1,TRBJ1-6,TRBV5-1,.,TGCGCCAGCAGCTTGATGGGACAGATCAATTCACCCCTCCACTTT,CASSLMGQINSPLHF
.,TRBJ2-3,TRBV9,.,TGTGCCAGCAGCGTAGCAGGACGGGGACTCACAGATACGCAGTATTTT,CASSVAGRGLTDTQYF
.,TRBJ1-4,TRBV20-1,.,TGCAGTGCTAGTCGGGGTTCTCTTCTGCGTGAAAAACTGTTTTTT,CSASRGSLLREKLFF
.,TRBJ1-5,TRBV2,.,TGTGCCAGCAGTGAAACGGTTCAGCCCCAGCATTTT,CASSETVQPQHF
TRBD1,TRBJ2-2,TRBV5-1,.,TGCGCCAGCAGAAAAAGACAGGGAGCGAACACCGGGGAGCTGTTTTTT,CASRKRQGANTGELFF
TRBD2,TRBJ2-3,TRBV6-6,.,TGTGCCAGCAGTGGTCTAGCGGGGGGAAGAGATACGCAGTATTTT,CASSGLAGGRDTQYF
TRBD1,TRBJ1-1,TRBV18,.,TGTGCCAGCTCACCTATGACAGGGGCGAACACTGAAGCTTTCTTT,CASSPMTGANTEAFF
.,TRBJ1-4,TRBV30,.,TGTGCCTGGAGTTTGCAGGGTGTAGCTCAAGAAAAACTGTTTTTT,CAWSLQGVAQEKLFF
.,TRBJ1-3,TRBV4-1,.,TGCGCCAGCAGCCCAGACCCAGCGGGAAACACCATATATTTT,CASSPDPAGNTIYF
TRBD2,TRBJ2-5,TRBV14,.,TGTGCCAGCAGCCAAGATCGGAGCGGGGGGCGAGAAGAGACCCAGTACTTC,CASSQDRSGGREETQYF
TRBD1,TRBJ2-7,TRBV3-1/TRBV3-2,.,TGTGCCAGCAGCCAAGGTCGTCCCGGGACAGGGGCCACCTATTTCGGGGAGCAGTACTTC,CASSQGRPGTGATYFGEQYF
.,TRBJ1-5,TRBV27,.,TGTGCCAGCAGTTTAACGTCGGGGGGAGAACAGCCCCAGCATTTT,CASSLTSGGEQPQHF
TRBD1,TRBJ2-7,TRBV30,.,TGTGCCTGGAGTTTGTACAGGGGGAACGAGCAGTACTTC,CAWSLYRGNEQYF
.,TRBJ1-1,TRBV18,.,TGTGCCAGCTCACTCCTTACAGAGAACACTGAAGCTTTCTTT,CASSLLTENTEAFF
TRBD1,TRBJ1-2,TRBV4-2,few,TGTGCCAGCAGCCTCGGATTGACAGGGAGGTATGGCTACACCTTC,CASSLGLTGRYGYTF
.,TRBJ2-7,TRBV7-2,.,TGTGCCAGCAGCTTAGGGGCCCCTTCCTACGAGCAGTACTTC,CASSLGAPSYEQYF
TRBD1,TRBJ2-2,TRBV2,.,TGTGCCAGCAGTGAACAGGGGGCTCGGTCCGGGGAGCTGTTTTTT,CASSEQGARSGELFF
.,TRBJ1-4,TRBV5-6,.,TGTGCCAGCAGCTTGGCGAGGACAGCCCCTGGGGGTGAAAAACTGTTTTTT,CASSLARTAPGGEKLFF
.,TRBJ1-1,TRBV7-7,.,TGTGCCAGCAACACCCAGTTAACGAGCAGGGAAGGAGACACTGAAGCTTTCTTT,CASNTQLTSREGDTEAFF
TRBD1,TRBJ1-4,TRBV7-9,once,TGTGCCAGCAGCCCCGAGACAGGGCCTAATGAAAAACTGTTTTTT,CASSPETGPNEKLFF
TRBD1,TRBJ1-6,TRBV6-5,.,TGTGCCAGCGGGCCGGGACAGTCTAATTCACCCCTCCACTTT,CASGPGQSNSPLHF
.,TRBJ1-5,TRBV12-5,.,TGTGCTAGTGGTTTGGTAATAGTTGGACTCTCAGGCAATCAGCCCCAGCATTTT,CASGLVIVGLSGNQPQHF
.,TRBJ1-6,TRBV7-2,.,TGTGCCAGCAGCTCCCAGAACCTCCATAATTCACCCCTCCACTTT,CASSSQNLHNSPLHF
.,TRBJ2-7,TRBV9,.,TGTGCCAGCAGCGTAGCCCAGGGGACCGAGCAGTACTTC,CASSVAQGTEQYF
TRBD2,TRBJ2-1,TRBV2,.,TGTGCCAGCGGGACCGAGCGGGGAAACAATGAGCAGTTCTTC,CASGTERGNNEQFF
.,TRBJ1-2,TRBV7-2,once,TGTGCCAGCAGCTTAGAACTCGCCACAGCTAACTATGGCTACACCTTC,CASSLELATANYGYTF
.,TRBJ2-7,TRBV5-1,.,TGCGCCAGCAGCAGGACTACAGGGGCTCCTTACGAGCAGTACTTC,CASSRTTGAPYEQYF
.,TRBJ1-1,TRBV5-1,.,TGCGCCAGCAGCCCAGACCGGGGGGGCACTGAAGCTTTCTTT,CASSPDRGGTEAFF
TRBD1,TRBJ1-1,TRBV7-8,.,TGTGCCAGCAGCTTAGAACCAGGGGGCCGGCCTGAAGCTTTCTTT,CASSLEPGGRPEAFF
TRBD1,TRBJ1-2,TRBV2,.,TGTGCCAGCAGGGGACAGGGATTGGATGGCTACACCTTC,CASRGQGLDGYTF
TRBD1,TRBJ1-4,TRBV6-5,.,TGTGCCAGTGACGGGACAGGGAAAGAAAAACTGTTTTTT,CASDGTGKEKLFF
TRBD1,TRBJ1-1,TRBV2,.,TGTGCCAGCACCCGTGGACAGGGGCGCACTGAAGCTTTCTTT,CASTRGQGRTEAFF
TRBD2,TRBJ2-1,TRBV7-2,.,TGTGCCAGCAGCTCGCGGGGTAGGACCGGACTAGCGGGCCACAATGAGCAGTTCTTC,CASSSRGRTGLAGHNEQFF
.,TRBJ2-1,TRBV11-2,.,TGTGCCAGCAGCTTAGGGGGCAGGGCCTATGAGCAGTTCTTC,CASSLGGRAYEQFF
.,TRBJ1-2,TRBV5-1,few,TGCGCCAGCAGCTTGGGAGACGGGACACCGTTGGGTGGCTACACCTTC,CASSLGDGTPLGGYTF
.,TRBJ1-4,TRBV24-1,.,TGTGCCACCAACGAGGGGGTTACTAATGAAAAACTGTTTTTT,CATNEGVTNEKLFF
TRBD1,TRBJ1-1,TRBV10-3,once,TGTGCCACCACAGAACCGGACAGGCCTGGAGCTTTCTTT,CATTEPDRPGAFF
.,TRBJ1-2,TRBV4-2,once,TGTGCCAGCAGTACCTCGGAGGGTAGCTATGGCTACACCTTC,CASSTSEGSYGYTF
.,TRBJ1-3,TRBV5-1,.,TGCGCCAGCAGCTCGGGGCGGGACGGTGGAAACACCATATATTTT,CASSSGRDGGNTIYF
.,TRBJ1-2,TRBV5-1,.,TGCGCCAGCAATATTAACGCGGCCGATGGCTACACCTTC,CASNINAADGYTF
.,TRBJ2-2,TRBV6-2/TRBV6-3,.,TGTGCCAGCAGTTGGGGGCAGGGGAGCGGGGAGCTGTTTTTT,CASSWGQGSGELFF
.,TRBJ1-1,TRBV7-6,.,TGTGCCAGCAGCTTAGAACAGAACACTGAAGCTTTCTTT,CASSLEQNTEAFF
.,TRBJ1-3,TRBV6-5,.,TGTGCCAGCATGGGGGGGGTATTTGGAAACACCATATATTTT,CASMGGVFGNTIYF
TRBD1,TRBJ2-7,TRBV3-1/TRBV3-2,.,TGTGCCAGCAGCCAAGAGACAGGGGGCTTCTACGAGCAGTACTTC,CASSQETGGFYEQYF
TRBD1,TRBJ2-7,TRBV5-1,.,TGCGCCAGCAGCTTGGGATTCAGACAGGGTAGCACCTACGAGCAGTACTTC,CASSLGFRQGSTYEQYF
TRBD1,TRBJ1-2,TRBV25-1,.,TGTGCCAGCAGTGAACCGGGACAGGGTTCCTATGGCTACACCTTC,CASSEPGQGSYGYTF
.,TRBJ1-2,TRBV4-1,once,TGCGCCAGCAGCCAAACCTCCGTAGTAAAACCCTATGGCTACACCTTC,CASSQTSVVKPYGYTF
.,TRBJ2-3,TRBV5-1,.,TGCGCCAGCAGCCTGGAAGGACAGTCAGATACGCAGTATTTT,CASSLEGQSDTQYF
TRBD1,TRBJ1-4,TRBV7-6,.,TGTGCCAGCAGCTCAACACAGGGGAATGAAAAACTGTTTTTT,CASSSTQGNEKLFF